This TCR beta chain derives from a study of shared clonotypes between healthy human individuals (dated by TCRdb to between 2020 and 2021). Background on the whole study: The cohort included three men and a couple of women between 18 and 49 years of age. For each donor, CD4 naive and CD4 memory were each run on three plates, CD8 naive on two plates, and CD8 memory on one plate. Blood TCR repertoires of roughly 5 healthy adults were deeply sequenced to estimate repertoire size and the extent of clonotype sharing between individuals. Between about 0.85 and 9.5 billion PBMCs per donor were obtained by leukapheresis. Libraries were prepared and TCR repertoires were sequenced by different laboratories using diverse techniques, in order to increase sequencing depth and limit assay-specific biases.

Donors were healthy HIV-negative adults with no recently reported acute infections or vaccinations. Only Caucasian adults living in Nashville, Tennessee, USA were represented among the donors. CD4+ T cells were enriched by magnetic negative selection; naive cells were then positively selected on CD45RA, and the negative fraction formed the memory subset. Blood was collected by leukapheresis, and PBMCs were isolated by Ficoll-Histopaque density gradient centrifugation and then cryopreserved in liquid nitrogen vapor phase. Analytical flow cytometry was used to check the purity and quantity of each magnetically sorted T cell population. From each sorted fraction, genomic DNA was isolated and quantified by UV absorbance on a Nanodrop 2000c. V and J lose 5 bases and 0 bases, and a span of 8 bases separates them. The CDR3 holds 14 amino acids from the cysteine to the phenylalanine. Only the CDR3 portion is preserved as DNA: 42 bases, with reading frame beginning at the first base. As encoded in the germline V gene, CDR1 is WSHSY while CDR2 is SAAADI.

Using the deep immunoSEQ assay, multiplex PCR amplified TCR CDR3 regions from genomic DNA. Genomic DNA extracted from each cell subset was distributed evenly over all wells of several immunoSEQ 96-well plates, and each plate served as one replicate. Each replicate PCR for sorted subsets received approximately 220 ng genomic DNA, equal to roughly 30,000 T cell genomes. Purified libraries were quantified with a Qubit 3.0 fluorometer, sized on a Bioanalyzer 2100, and re-quantified with the KAPA Library Quantification kit. A separate single-read 150-cycle Illumina NextSeq 550 flow cell was used to sequence each immunoSEQ 96-well plate. In the authors' own workflow: Because the immunoSEQ output included only junctional sequences and no quality scores, the filtering could not be the same as the filtering used for full-length reads. Sequences were annotated with PyIR, a Python wrapper for IgBLAST v1.9, and V/J genes and CDR3 were assigned using IMGT germline references. Reads were filtered out if the reads had weak V/J assignments (E-value above 1e-6), no CDR3, stop codons, out-of-frame junctions, or ambiguous translated residues. V3J clonotypes were defined by identical inferred V gene, J gene, and CDR3 amino acid sequence. Percentage overlap between repertoires was computed as shared unique clonotypes divided by the size of the smaller repertoire. RTK rarefaction, the Chao1 estimator, and Recon v2.1 estimates of unobserved clonotypes were used to assess repertoire richness. Generation probabilities for all TCRbeta clonotypes obtained by the gDNA method from a few donors were computed using OLGA. Here the immuneACCESS table is served through TCRdb, limited to in-frame sequences with V and J called. Missing clones are a known gap in these copies; in checked studies unresolved V genes cover under half, and the rest lacks a known reason. That table furnishes V, J and clone size, whereas the DNA furnished D and trimming. This sample lists about a million clones; approximately 77% were detected once. Approximately 0.9% of the sample is taken by the ten largest.

Points the paper makes about the study in general: The genetic and exposure-history diversity represented was limited by the small number of donors. Larger estimated clonotype richness was generally found for naive subsets than for memory subsets. Sampling was restricted to blood, and TCR repertoires in tissues likely differ from the TCR repertoires found in blood. Compared with non-shared clonotypes, clonotypes shared by all four sorted-subset donors had higher generation probabilities. Based on pairwise subsampling, the degree of clonotype sharing among donors was expected to be affected by sequencing depth. Incomplete sequencing was indicated by rarefaction of sorted-subset datasets, despite the large sequencing depth. Across a handful of donors, approximately 5% of naive CD4, more than 3% of naive CD8, about 2% of memory CD4, and 0.3% to 0.45% of memory CD8 clonotypes were shared.

This clone was counted a single time. The specificity of this receptor is unknown. No quality values exist for individual bases; no much larger clone is one base distant. Sequences were obtained from memory CD4+ T cells from PBMCs. The sample's cell subset or site label, in plain terms: CD45RA-negative fraction. The clonotype originates from a man aged 18 to 29 in good health. Some clones in this sample may be carry-over from other donors' samples. Here the chain combines TRBV10-2 and TRBJ2-1, with a weak D call of TRBD2 (5 bases match). The DNA sequence is TGCGCCAGCAGTCAAACTAGCTCCTACAATGAGCAGTTCTTC. Translated, this is CASSQTSSYNEQFF.